This TCR beta chain was sequenced for a study of T cell responses to AZD1222 COVID-19 vaccine. Findings and limits, study-wide: Two doses of AZD1222 preceded a rise in Spike-specific TCR breadth and depth. It should be noted that donors were predominantly white British and more often female, and clonal diversity was possibly underestimated. Spike-wide vaccine-associated CD4 TCRs dominated at 160-218 and 743-854.

Sequencing used immunoSEQ multiplex PCR; TCRdb keeps in-frame clones, though not all of them. Here the sample spans under 170,000 clones, roughly nine tenths being singletons. The CDR3 has 17 residues. Germline V gene sequence: CDR1 SEHNR, CDR2 FQNEAQ (reference sequence). Trimming took off 0 bases at V and 0 bases at J, with 13 bases between the two ends. Remarks on this clone: Its antigen is still unknown.

The study pooled second doses at about 4 or about 12 weeks. This rearrangement joins TRBV7-9 to TRBJ2-3; a weak D match, TRBD2 (5 bases). This specimen was peripheral blood, taken 28 days after the second AZD1222 dose. The clonotype comes from an adult who received the AZD1222 COVID-19 vaccine. The DNA for the CDR3 is TGTGCCAGCAGCTTAGCGCGGGCTAGCCGAAGCACAGATACGCAGTATTTT. Amino acids: CASSLARASRSTDTQYF.